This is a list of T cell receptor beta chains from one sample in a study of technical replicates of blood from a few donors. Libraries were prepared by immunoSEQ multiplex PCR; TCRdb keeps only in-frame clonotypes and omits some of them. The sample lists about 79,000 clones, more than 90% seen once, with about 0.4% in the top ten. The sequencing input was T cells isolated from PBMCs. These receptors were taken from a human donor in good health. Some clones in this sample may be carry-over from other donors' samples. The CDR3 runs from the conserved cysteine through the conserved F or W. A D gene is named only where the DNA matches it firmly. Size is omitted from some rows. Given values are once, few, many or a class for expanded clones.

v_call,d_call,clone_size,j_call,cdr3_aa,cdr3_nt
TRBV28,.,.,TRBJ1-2,CASSLDTSNYGYTF,TGTGCCAGCAGTCTGGACACCTCCAACTATGGCTACACCTTC
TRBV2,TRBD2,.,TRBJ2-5,CASRAGLAGETQYF,TGTGCCAGCAGAGCGGGACTAGCGGGAGAGACCCAGTACTTC
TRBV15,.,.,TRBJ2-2,CATSTGRGVGELFF,TGTGCCACCAGCACCGGGCGCGGGGTCGGGGAGCTGTTTTTT
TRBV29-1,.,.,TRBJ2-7,CSVPRMSGGAPYEQYF,TGCAGCGTCCCCAGAATGAGCGGAGGCGCTCCCTACGAGCAGTACTTC
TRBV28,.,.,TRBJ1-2,CASSLNRGLFNYGYTFGYTF,.
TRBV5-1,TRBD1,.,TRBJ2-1,CASSSKQGAYNEQFF,TGCGCCAGCAGCTCCAAACAGGGGGCCTACAATGAGCAGTTCTTC
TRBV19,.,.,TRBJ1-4,CASSFTGRLNEKLFF,TGTGCCAGTAGTTTTACAGGGAGACTTAATGAAAAACTGTTTTTT
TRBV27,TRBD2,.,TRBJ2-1,CASSTGTSGNRNEQFF,TGTGCCAGCAGTACCGGGACTAGCGGGAATCGCAATGAGCAGTTCTTC
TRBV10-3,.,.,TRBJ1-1,CAISESTGNTEAFF,TGTGCCATCAGTGAGTCGACGGGGAACACTGAAGCTTTCTTT
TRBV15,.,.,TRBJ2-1,CATGAGASSYNEQFF,TGTGCCACCGGAGCTGGAGCGAGCTCCTACAATGAGCAGTTCTTC
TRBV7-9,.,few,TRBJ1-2,CASSLPPANYGYTF,TGTGCCAGCAGCTTACCCCCAGCTAACTATGGCTACACCTTC
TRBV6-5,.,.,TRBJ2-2,CASRVGGSNTGELFF,TGTGCCAGCAGAGTAGGGGGAAGTAATACCGGGGAGCTGTTTTTT
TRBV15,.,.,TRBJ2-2,CATSRDPYRGSTGELFF,TGTGCCACCAGCAGAGATCCCTATCGAGGCTCCACCGGGGAGCTGTTTTTT
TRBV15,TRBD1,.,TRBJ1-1,CATRVTAGQLNTEAFF,TGTGCCACCAGGGTAACCGCGGGACAGTTGAACACTGAAGCTTTCTTT
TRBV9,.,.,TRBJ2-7,CASSGQSSYEQYF,TGTGCCAGCAGCGGACAGAGCTCCTACGAGCAGTACTTC
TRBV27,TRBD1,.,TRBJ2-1,CASSRTGTGQYYEQFF,TGTGCCAGCAGCCGGACCGGGACAGGGCAGTACTATGAGCAGTTCTTC
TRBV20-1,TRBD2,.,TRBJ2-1,CSAESGTSPFF,TGCAGTGCTGAATCCGGGACTAGCCCGTTCTTC
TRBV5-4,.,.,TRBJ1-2,CASSLDARSGYTF,TGTGCCAGCAGCTTGGATGCGAGGAGTGGCTACACCTTC
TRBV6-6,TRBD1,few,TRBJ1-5,CASSLRGQDQPQHF,TGTGCCAGCAGCCTGAGGGGGCAGGATCAGCCCCAGCATTTT
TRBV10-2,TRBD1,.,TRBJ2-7,CASDADRVGEQYF,TGCGCCAGCGACGCCGACAGGGTAGGCGAGCAGTACTTC
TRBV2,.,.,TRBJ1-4,CASSPYRQFNEKLFF,TGTGCCAGCAGCCCCTATCGACAGTTTAATGAAAAACTGTTTTTT
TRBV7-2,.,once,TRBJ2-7,CASSLDSTGGGASYEQYF,TGTGCCAGCAGCTTAGACAGTACAGGCGGGGGCGCCTCCTACGAGCAGTACTTC
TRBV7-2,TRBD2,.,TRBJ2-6,CASSQTSGTSGANVLTF,TGTGCCAGCAGCCAGACTAGCGGGACCTCTGGGGCCAACGTCCTGACTTTC
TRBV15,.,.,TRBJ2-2,CATSRDSTAGELFF,TGTGCCACCAGCAGAGATAGTACCGCCGGGGAGCTGTTTTTT
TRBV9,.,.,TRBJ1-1,CASSVGGGDTEAFF,TGTGCCAGCAGCGTAGGCGGGGGTGACACTGAAGCTTTCTTT
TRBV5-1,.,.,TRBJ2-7,CASSLDRYYEQYF,TGCGCCAGCAGTCTTGACAGATACTACGAGCAGTACTTC
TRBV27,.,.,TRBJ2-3,CASSFAFDSRLDTQYF,TGTGCCAGCAGTTTCGCTTTTGACAGTCGATTAGATACGCAGTATTTT
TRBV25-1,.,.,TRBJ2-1,CASSGTTFGEQFF,TGTGCCAGCAGTGGGACTACCTTCGGGGAGCAGTTCTTC
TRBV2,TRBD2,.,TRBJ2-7,CASRGTSGRGSYEQYF,TGTGCCAGCAGGGGGACTAGCGGAAGGGGGTCCTACGAGCAGTACTTC
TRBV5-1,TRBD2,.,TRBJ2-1,CASSFSGRNNEQFF,TGCGCCAGCAGCTTTAGCGGGAGGAACAATGAGCAGTTCTTC
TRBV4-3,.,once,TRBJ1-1,CASSQKTGMNTEAFF,TGCGCCAGCAGCCAGAAGACAGGTATGAACACTGAAGCTTTCTTT
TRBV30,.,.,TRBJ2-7,CAWGSQGYEQYF,TGTGCCTGGGGGTCCCAGGGTTACGAGCAGTACTTC
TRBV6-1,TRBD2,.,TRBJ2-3,CASSEVRGRAPDTQYF,TGTGCCAGCAGTGAAGTGCGCGGGAGGGCCCCAGATACGCAGTATTTT
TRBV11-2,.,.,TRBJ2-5,CASSLEETGRYAQYF,TGTGCCAGCAGCTTAGAGGAAACCGGGAGATACGCCCAGTACTTC
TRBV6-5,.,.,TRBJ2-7,CASSYSEAGAKEQYF,TGTGCCAGCAGTTACTCTGAGGCAGGGGCAAAAGAGCAGTACTTC
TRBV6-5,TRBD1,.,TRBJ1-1,CASSPDRVRAFF,TGTGCCAGCAGTCCCGACAGGGTTAGAGCTTTCTTT
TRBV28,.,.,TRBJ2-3,CASSTYWYSGSTDTQYF,TGTGCCAGCAGTACGTACTGGTACAGCGGTAGCACAGATACGCAGTATTTT
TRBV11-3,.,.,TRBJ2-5,CASSFTGVGETQYF,TGTGCCAGCAGCTTTACGGGAGTAGGAGAGACCCAGTACTTC
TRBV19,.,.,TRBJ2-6,CASSFLTGTGANVLTF,TGTGCCAGTAGTTTCCTCACAGGGACTGGGGCCAACGTCCTGACTTTC
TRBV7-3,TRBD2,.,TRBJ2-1,CASSSLPGLAEVSSYNEQFF,TGTGCCAGCAGCTCCCTACCGGGACTAGCAGAAGTTTCCTCCTACAATGAGCAGTTCTTC
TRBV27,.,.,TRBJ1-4,CASSLWSGEKLFF,TGTGCCAGCAGTTTATGGAGTGGAGAAAAACTGTTTTTT
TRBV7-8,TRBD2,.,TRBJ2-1,CASSLADSGSLSYNEQFF,TGTGCCAGCAGCTTAGCGGACAGCGGGAGCCTCTCCTACAATGAGCAGTTCTTC
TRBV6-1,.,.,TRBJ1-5,CASSDTRGGGKVVNQPQHF,TGTGCCAGCAGTGACACAAGAGGGGGGGGAAAAGTAGTCAATCAGCCCCAGCATTTT
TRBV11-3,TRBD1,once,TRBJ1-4,CASSARGTENEKLFF,TGTGCCAGCAGCGCGAGGGGGACAGAGAATGAAAAACTGTTTTTT
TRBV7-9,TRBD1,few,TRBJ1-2,CASSSRRQGTDGYTF,TGTGCCAGCAGCTCCCGCCGACAGGGAACGGATGGCTACACCTTC
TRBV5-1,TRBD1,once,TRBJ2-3,CASSDGQGRDTQYF,TGCGCCAGCAGCGACGGACAGGGACGAGATACGCAGTATTTT